This T cell receptor (beta chain) emerged from a study of vaccination and CD4 T cells after COVID-19 (dated by TCRdb to the early 2020s). Concerning the study at large: SARS-CoV-2 positivity had been established in the convalescent patients by nasal swab PCR, and mild disease was recorded in roughly 9 of these patients and severe disease in one. In the convalescent cohort there were six males and four females, among whom were two Hispanic individuals, seven Caucasians, two Asians and one multiracial person. Two doses of either the Pfizer-BioNTech BNT162b2 vaccine (n=8) or the Moderna mRNA-1273 vaccine (n=2) were administered to participants. Post-COVID blood samples were collected from convalescent patients a median of about 92 days after diagnosis, with a range of roughly 35 to 170 days. Post-vaccine blood samples were collected a median of around 10 weeks after the second vaccine dose, ranging from roughly 12 to 250 days. The cultures were stimulated with overlapping spike peptide pools from SARS-CoV-2 and from the common cold coronaviruses HCoV-NL63, HCoV-OC43 and HCoV-229E. In control cultures, a CEFX viral epitope pool was used as positive control, an HIV-1 Nef peptide pool was used as negative control, or no peptide was added. The spike-specific CD4+ TCR repertoire was compared before and after mRNA vaccination in under 11 COVID-19 convalescent patients and a handful of infection-naive healthy vaccine recipients. Paper-wide results and their limitations: In convalescent patients, a median about 86% of post-vaccine SARS-CoV-2-reactive clones were detected only after vaccination, suggesting vaccine-specific priming. An increase in the median number of SARS-CoV-2-reactive clonotypes from 21 after infection to 38 after vaccination was observed, but the change was not found to be significant. Of the vaccine-specific clones in convalescent patients, 304 of 307, or nearly all, reacted only to SARS-CoV-2 spike and did not cross-react with common cold coronaviruses. Only a relatively small number of convalescent patients were included in the study, and early timepoints following natural infection were not analyzed.

The sample's treatment or condition label, decoded: approximately nine-day PBMC culture with coronavirus spike peptide pools or control peptides (ViraFEST assay). To expand antigen-specific T cells with peptide pools and then pick out the expanded clonotypes through TCR sequencing, the study relied on the ViraFEST assay. The convalescent patients' positive SARS-CoV-2 PCR tests were from March to December 2020, which was before the Alpha, Beta and Delta variants emerged in the United States. Each well held 2.2 million or so PBMCs cultured with roughly 10 ug/ml peptide pools in IMDM containing about 5% human AB serum and 9 to 10 IU/ml IL-2. On days 3 and 7, half of the culture medium was replaced with fresh IL-2-containing medium. Once the cells had been in culture for approximately 10 days, the EasySep CD4+ T cell isolation kit was used to isolate CD4+ T cells by negative selection. Ficoll-Paque Plus gradient centrifugation was used to isolate PBMCs from whole blood, and the isolated PBMCs were then either used fresh or cryopreserved at -140C. Culture conditions were generally each tested in triplicate wells.

This clonotype was recorded only once. Its antigen remains unidentified. Base qualities are missing; no much larger clone stands one base away. A single read constitutes weak evidence. Deletion took 1 base off V and 11 bases off J, with a span of 9 bases between the germline ends. Inclusive of the bounding cysteine and phenylalanine, the CDR3 is 11 residues long. Kept here is only the CDR3 DNA, which spans 33 bases and is read in frame from base 1. The library was generated by PCR. DNA from cultured CD4+ T cells was subjected to TCR sequencing with the Oncomine TCR Beta short-read assay at the Johns Hopkins FTIC core. The QIAamp micro DNA kit was used to extract genomic DNA from the cultured CD4+ T cells. Oncomine TCR Beta libraries from cultured CD4+ T cells were pooled with unique dual indexes and sequenced on an Illumina iSeq 100. As for the original processing: Non-productive sequences were filtered out, and CDR3s that did not start with C, did not end with F or W, or were shorter than 7 amino acids were discarded. Antigen-specific clonotypes were identified using the MANAFEST web application through comparison of peptide-stimulated wells with reference and other culture wells. To be called positive, a clone needed an FDR below 0.05, an odds ratio above 5, and a productive frequency above 0.1% in at least two of three replicate wells. Clonotypes that were significantly expanded in both SARS-CoV-2 spike wells and at least one common cold coronavirus spike condition were defined as cross-reactive. Similarity between CDR3 sequences was evaluated in R version 3.6.1 using Levenshtein distances (stringdist) and unrooted phylogenetic trees (ape). In-frame beta chains were kept once TCRdb had trimmed the public reads at Q25 with fastp and called clones with MiXCR. Rows with one shared CDR3 protein collapse into an entry with the most common genes and DNA. TCRdb, rather than the study authors, made the V and J calls. Here the sample has some 15,000 distinct CDR3 sequences; around a third occur a single time. The ten largest make up approximately 20% of the sample.

This clonotype originated in a human donor with COVID-19. Recombination connected TRBV12-3 or TRBV12-4 to TRBJ2-7; there is no confident call for the D gene. Source material: cultured CD4+ T cells from blood. This receptor has the CDR3 CASSLGPSKYF. The DNA sequence is as follows: TGTGCCAGCAGTTTAGGACCCTCGAAGTACTTC.